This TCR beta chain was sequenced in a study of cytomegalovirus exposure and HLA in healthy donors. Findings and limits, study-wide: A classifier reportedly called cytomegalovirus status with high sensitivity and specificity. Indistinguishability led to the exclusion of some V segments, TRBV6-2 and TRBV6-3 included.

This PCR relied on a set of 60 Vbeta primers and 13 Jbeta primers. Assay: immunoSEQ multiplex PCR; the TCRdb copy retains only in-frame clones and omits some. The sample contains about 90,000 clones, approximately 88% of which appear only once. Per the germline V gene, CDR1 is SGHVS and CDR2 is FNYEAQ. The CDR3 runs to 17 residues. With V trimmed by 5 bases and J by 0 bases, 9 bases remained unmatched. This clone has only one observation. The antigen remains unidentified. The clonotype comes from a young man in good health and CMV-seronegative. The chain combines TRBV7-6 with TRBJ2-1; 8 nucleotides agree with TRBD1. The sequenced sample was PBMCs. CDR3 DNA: TGTGCCAGCAGCATAACAGGGGGAGTCTTCTCCTACAATGAGCAGTTCTTC. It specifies CASSITGGVFSYNEQFF. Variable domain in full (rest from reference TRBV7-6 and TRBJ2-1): GAGVSQSPRYKVTKRGQDVALRCDPISGHVSLYWYRQALGQGPEFLTYFNYEAQQDKSGLPNDRFSAERPEGSISTLTIQRTEQRDSAMYRCASSITGGVFSYNEQFFGPGTRLTVL.